This TCR beta chain was sequenced for a study of blood T cell repertoires in COVID-19. Methods used by the authors: Estimated nucleated cell counts came from reference gene primer amplification. Assay used: immunoSEQ multiplex PCR; TCRdb lists only in-frame clones, some missing. D and trimming were read from the DNA, whereas the V and J calls and clone size are those reported in that table. The sample has around 97,000 clones, roughly nine tenths seen once; the top ten hold more than 5.5%. V gave up 2 bases and J gave up 1 base, with 7 bases separating them. The CDR3 totals 13 residues. Per the germline V gene, CDR1 is GTSNPN and CDR2 is SVGIG (reference sequence).

Sequenced: peripheral blood. V and J are TRBV30 and TRBJ2-3; D gene ambiguous. This TCR was recovered from a human donor in a cohort sampled during active COVID-19. The CDR3 DNA sequence: TGTGCCTGGAGTCTCGGTCGCACAGATACGCAGTATTTT. This gives the protein CAWSLGRTDTQYF.